Listed here are 12 T cell receptor beta chains from one sample, sequenced in a study. TCRdb itself ran the RT-PCR reads through MiXCR, one entry per CDR3 protein. Here the sample spans fewer than 800,000 distinct CDR3 sequences, approximately 15% being singletons. Sequences were obtained from memory CD4+ T cells from blood. These receptors came from a female donor in good health, serving as a healthy control.

In its sample, this clonotype was seen a few times. This sequence joins TRBV7-2 and TRBJ1-6; D perhaps matches TRBD1 (6 bases). The CDR3 runs 14 residues. Between the trimmed V and J ends, which lost 2 bases and 8 bases, there was a span of 10 bases. From germline, CDR1 is SGHTA and CDR2 FQGNSA. The CDR3 sequence: CASSLYRVDSPLHF. The CDR3 DNA is TGTGCCAGCAGCTTATACAGGGTTGATTCACCCCTCCACTTT.

The CDR3 here is CASSQVPSFETQYF. The DNA of the CDR3 is TGCGCCAGCAGCCAAGTCCCTAGCTTCGAGACCCAGTACTTC. The rearrangement uses TRBV4-3 and TRBJ2-5; D possibly corresponds to TRBD2 (5 bases). With 1 base removed from V and 5 bases from J, the gap between germline ends came to 11 bases. The CDR3 has 14 amino acids. Per germline, CDR1 LGHNA and CDR2 YSLEER.

This clonotype was seen many times. This chain joins TRBV5-1 and TRBJ2-3; 7 nucleotides match TRBD2. Germline V lookup: CDR1 SGHRS, CDR2 YFSETQ. The CDR3 consists of 13 residues. Unmatched junction bases numbered 7, after V lost 3 bases and J lost 9 bases. CDR3 loop: CASSSMSGNTQYF. In DNA form, the CDR3 reads TGCGCCAGCAGCTCGATGAGCGGGAACACGCAGTATTTT.

The genes are TRBV7-9 and TRBJ2-7; 7 bases agree with TRBD1. CDR1 is SEHNR and CDR2 is FQNEAQ in the germline V gene (reference sequence). The CDR3 extends over 14 amino acids. V was pared by 5 bases and J by 1 base, with 5 bases of the junction left unmatched. CDR3 in amino acids: CASSIQGFSYEQYF. CDR3 bases: TGTGCCAGCAGCATACAGGGGTTTTCCTACGAGCAGTACTTC. Supplemented by reference TRBV7-9 and TRBJ2-7, the full variable domain reads DTGVSQNPRHKITKRGQNVTFRCDPISEHNRLYWYRQTLGQGPEFLTYFQNEAQLEKSRLLSDRFSAERPKGSFSTLEIQRTEQGDSAMYLCASSIQGFSYEQYFGPGTRLTVT.

This chain joins TRBV20-1 and TRBJ1-1; D call uncertain. Germline lookup yields CDR1 DFQATT and CDR2 SNEGSKA (reference sequence). The CDR3 loop spans 12 amino acids. V gave up 3 bases and J gave up 3 bases, with 8 bases separating them. CDR3 coding DNA: TGCAGTGCTAGTCAGTGGGACACTGAAGCTTTCTTT. As protein: CSASQWDTEAFF.

This chain links TRBV5-1 with TRBJ2-7; 7 bases map to TRBD1. The germline V gene encodes CDR1 SGHRS and CDR2 YFSETQ. Trimming removed 2 bases from V and 0 bases from J; junction bases left unmatched: 11. This CDR3 has 17 amino acids. The CDR3 region is CASSFGPGQYSSYEQYF. CDR3 bases: TGCGCCAGCAGCTTCGGACCGGGACAGTATTCCTCCTACGAGCAGTACTTC.

This clonotype was picked up many times. The chain combines TRBV7-9 with TRBJ2-1, with 7 bases identical to TRBD2. CDR3 length equals 14 residues. CDR1 SEHNR and CDR2 FQNEAQ come from the germline V gene (reference sequence). Losses at the gene ends were 1 base for V and 12 bases for J; bases not matched to a gene: 9. In DNA form, the CDR3 reads TGTGCCAGCAGCTTAGGCGTAGCGGGCGTGGTGCAGTTCTTC. Translated: CASSLGVAGVVQFF.

This clonotype was seen many times. The rearrangement uses TRBV6-5 and TRBJ2-7; weak D call: TRBD2 (7 bases). V was pared by 6 bases and J by 4 bases, with 19 bases between. CDR1 is MNHEY, CDR2 SVGAGI, per germline. This CDR3 has 15 amino acids. The DNA of the CDR3 is TGTGCCAGCAGCCCTAGGCACGGGGGGCTGTACGAGCAGTACTTC. Translating it yields CASSPRHGGLYEQYF.

The chain carries TRBV7-3 and TRBJ1-4, with D hard to call. CDR3 length equals 15 residues. Germline V gene sequence: CDR1 SGHTA, CDR2 FQGTGA. Trimming left V 5 bases short and J 8 bases short, with 18 bases between. Written as DNA, the CDR3 is TGTGCCAGCAGCCCAGTGTGCGTGTGGAGCGAAAAACTGTTTTTT. Amino acids: CASSPVCVWSEKLFF.

This chain links TRBV27 with TRBJ1-1, with 7 bases identical to TRBD1. The trim removed 5 bases at V and 7 bases at J, leaving 13 bases unmatched. The CDR3 is 15 amino acids. CDR1 MNHEY and CDR2 SMNVEV come from the germline V gene (reference sequence). CDR3 DNA: TGTGCCAGCAGTGGGGGGACAGAGCGTCTAGGTGAAGCTTTCTTT. This sequence encodes CASSGGTERLGEAFF.

V and J are TRBV28 and TRBJ2-7, with D unresolved. The V gene's germline CDR1 is MDHEN and CDR2 SYDVKM. The CDR3 loop spans 13 amino acids. Trimming took 8 bases from V and 3 from J, leaving 14 bases between them. CDR3 nucleotide sequence: TGTGCCAGCCCACTGACTCCCAACTACGAGCAGTACTTC. Amino acid sequence: CASPLTPNYEQYF.

There are many counts of this clonotype. V and J are TRBV5-1 and TRBJ2-6; no clear D. Germline values: CDR1 SGHRS, CDR2 YFSETQ. V shed 0 bases and J shed 0 bases, with 1 base lying between them. The CDR3 sequence is 14 residues long. In DNA form, the CDR3 reads TGCGCCAGCAGCTTGGACTCTGGGGCCAACGTCCTGACTTTC. Residues: CASSLDSGANVLTF.